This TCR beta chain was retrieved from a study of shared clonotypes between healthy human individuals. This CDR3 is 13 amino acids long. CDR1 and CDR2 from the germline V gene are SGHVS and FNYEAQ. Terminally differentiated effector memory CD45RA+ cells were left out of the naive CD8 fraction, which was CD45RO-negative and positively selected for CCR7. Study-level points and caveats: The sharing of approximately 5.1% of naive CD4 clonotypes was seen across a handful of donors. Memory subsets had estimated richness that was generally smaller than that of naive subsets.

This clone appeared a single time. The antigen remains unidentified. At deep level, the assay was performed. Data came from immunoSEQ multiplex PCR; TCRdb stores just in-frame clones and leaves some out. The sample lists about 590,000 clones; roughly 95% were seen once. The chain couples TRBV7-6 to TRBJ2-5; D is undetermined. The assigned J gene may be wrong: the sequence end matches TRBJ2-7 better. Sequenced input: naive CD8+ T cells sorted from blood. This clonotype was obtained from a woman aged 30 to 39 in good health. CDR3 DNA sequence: TGTGCCAGCAGCTTAGATGGGCACAACGAGCAGTACTTC. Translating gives CASSLDGHNEQYF.